This T cell receptor (beta chain) was found in a study of response to subunit inactivated influenza vaccine. Study conclusions and caveats: The authors proposed limited new T cell recruitment per seasonal influenza vaccination.

TCRdb ran MiXCR on the RT-PCR reads and lists one entry per CDR3 protein. The repertoire holds 490,000 or so distinct CDR3 sequences, with under 9% as singletons. This clonotype was counted many times. Its antigen is not known. With 3 bases removed from V and 0 bases from J, the gap between germline ends came to 16 bases. The CDR3 covers 16 residues. Germline CDR1 and CDR2: DFQATT and SNEGSKA (reference sequence). This chain joins TRBV20-1 and TRBJ2-3; TRBD1 is a possible D gene (5 bases). Specimen: PBMCs from blood, collected around 25 months after vaccination. The sequence was collected from a man aged 50 to 69 who received an inactivated influenza vaccine. CDR3 bases: TGCAGTGCTAGTGGTAGGACACAACCTAGCACAGATACGCAGTATTTT. Encoded protein: CSASGRTQPSTDTQYF.